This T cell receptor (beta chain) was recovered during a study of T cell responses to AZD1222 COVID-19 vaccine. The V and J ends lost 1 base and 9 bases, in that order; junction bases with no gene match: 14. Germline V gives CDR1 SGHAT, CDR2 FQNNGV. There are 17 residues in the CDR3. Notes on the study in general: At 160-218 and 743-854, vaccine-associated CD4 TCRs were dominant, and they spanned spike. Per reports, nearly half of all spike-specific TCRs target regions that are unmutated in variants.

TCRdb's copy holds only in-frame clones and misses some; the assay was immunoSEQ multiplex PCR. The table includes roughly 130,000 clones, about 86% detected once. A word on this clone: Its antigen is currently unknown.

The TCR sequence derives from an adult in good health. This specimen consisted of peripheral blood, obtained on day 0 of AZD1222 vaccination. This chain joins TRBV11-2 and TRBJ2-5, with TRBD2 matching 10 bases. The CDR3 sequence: CASSLGTSGREGSAQYF. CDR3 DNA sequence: TGTGCCAGCAGCTTAGGGACCAGCGGGAGGGAGGGTTCGGCCCAGTACTTC.